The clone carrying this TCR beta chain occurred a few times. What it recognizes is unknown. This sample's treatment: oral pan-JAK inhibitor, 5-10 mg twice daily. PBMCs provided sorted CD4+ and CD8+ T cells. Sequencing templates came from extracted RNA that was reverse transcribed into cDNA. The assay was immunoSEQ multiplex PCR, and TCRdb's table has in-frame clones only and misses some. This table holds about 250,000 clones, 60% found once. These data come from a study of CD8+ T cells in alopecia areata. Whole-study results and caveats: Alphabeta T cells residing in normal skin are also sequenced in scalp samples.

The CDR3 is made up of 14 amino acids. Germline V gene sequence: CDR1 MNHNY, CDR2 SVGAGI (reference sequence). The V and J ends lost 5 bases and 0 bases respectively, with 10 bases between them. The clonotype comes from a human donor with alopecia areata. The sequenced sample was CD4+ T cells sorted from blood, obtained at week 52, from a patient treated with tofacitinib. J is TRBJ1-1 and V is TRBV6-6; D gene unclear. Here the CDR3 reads CASSNPTVNTEAFF. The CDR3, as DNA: TGTGCCAGCAGTAACCCGACGGTGAACACTGAAGCTTTCTTT.